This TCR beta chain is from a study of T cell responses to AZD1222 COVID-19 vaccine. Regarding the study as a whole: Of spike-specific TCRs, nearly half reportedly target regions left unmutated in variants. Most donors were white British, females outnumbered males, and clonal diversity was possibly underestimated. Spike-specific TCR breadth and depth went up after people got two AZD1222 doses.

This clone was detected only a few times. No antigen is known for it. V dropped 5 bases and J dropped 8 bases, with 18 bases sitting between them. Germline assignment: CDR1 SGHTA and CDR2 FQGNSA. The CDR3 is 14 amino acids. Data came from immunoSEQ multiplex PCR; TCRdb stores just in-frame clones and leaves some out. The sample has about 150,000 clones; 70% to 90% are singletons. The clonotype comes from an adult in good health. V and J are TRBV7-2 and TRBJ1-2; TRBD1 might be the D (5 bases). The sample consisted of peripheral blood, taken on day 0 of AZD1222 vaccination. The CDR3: CASSPPGGVRGYTF. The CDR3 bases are TGTGCCAGCAGCCCTCCCGGGGGGGTTAGGGGCTACACCTTC.